The 26 T cell receptor beta chains presented below share a single source sample, sequenced in a study of T cells in tuberculosis. Profiling relied on immunoSEQ multiplex PCR, and the TCRdb table lists in-frame clones only, not all of them. This sample has about 35,000 clones; 92% occur once, and the top ten carry around 7.7%. Sequencing was done on a sample of PBMCs. The source is a donor aged 10-29 years with latent tuberculosis or without tuberculosis infection. Some clones in this sample may be carry-over from other donors' samples.

The J gene is TRBJ1-2, the V gene TRBV6-1, with D maybe TRBD1 (6 bases). Germline CDR1 is MNHNS and CDR2 is SASEGT. This CDR3 spans 15 amino acids. Trimming took off 5 bases at V and 7 bases at J, with 20 bases between the two ends. CDR3 bases: TGTGCCAGCAGTTTGTCCCCTTTACAGGGACGTGGCTACACCTTC. It encodes CASSLSPLQGRGYTF.

This chain joins TRBV4-2 and TRBJ2-1; possible D gene TRBD2, 6 bases. The length of the CDR3 is 16 residues. Germline CDR1 LGHNA, CDR2 YNFKEQ. V dropped 1 base and J dropped 2 bases, with 12 bases sitting between them. The CDR3 reads CASSQGGGATYNEQFF. In DNA, the CDR3 is TGTGCCAGCAGCCAAGGGGGCGGGGCCACCTACAATGAGCAGTTCTTC.

The V gene is TRBV15, the J gene TRBJ2-3; perhaps TRBD1 as D (5 bases). The germline gives CDR1 LNHNV, CDR2 YYDKDF (reference sequence). The CDR3 has 17 amino acids. Between the trimmed V and J ends, which lost 0 bases and 0 bases, there was a span of 13 bases. CDR3 nucleotides: TGTGCCACCAGCAGAGATGGGGCAGCCATGAGCACAGATACGCAGTATTTT. It specifies CATSRDGAAMSTDTQYF. The variable domain in full, completed from reference TRBV15 and TRBJ2-3, reads DAMVIQNPRYQVTQFGKPVTLSCSQTLNHNVMYWYQQKSSQAPKLLFHYYDKDFNNEADTPDNFQSRRPNTSFCFLDIRSPGLGDTAMYLCATSRDGAAMSTDTQYFGPGTRLTVL.

The rearrangement joins TRBV6-1 to TRBJ1-6; no definite D call. Trimming shortened V by 2 bases and J by 12 bases, and 8 bases separated the two germline ends. The CDR3 totals 12 residues. Germline loops: CDR1 MNHNS, CDR2 SASEGT. CDR3 bases: TGTGCCAGCAGTGAACCGGGGAAACCCCTCCACTTT. It codes for CASSEPGKPLHF.

This chain joins TRBV5-1 and TRBJ2-6; 9 bases line up with TRBD1. Looked up from germline, CDR1 is SGHRS and CDR2 is YFSETQ. Trimming took 4 bases from V and 4 from J; bases not matched to a gene: 6. CDR3 length: 16 residues. The CDR3 nucleotides read TGCGCCAGCAGCCTACAGGGGGCGCAAGGGGCCAACGTCCTGACTTTC. Its protein is CASSLQGAQGANVLTF.

The J gene is TRBJ1-1, the V gene TRBV7-9; TRBD1 agrees at 8 bases. The CDR3 runs 13 residues. The germline CDR1 and CDR2 sequences are SEHNR and FQNEAQ (reference sequence). J was trimmed by 5 bases and V by 7 bases; bases with no gene match: 6. The CDR3 DNA is TGTGCCAGCAACCGACAGGGGTGGACTGAAGCTTTCTTT. Amino acid sequence: CASNRQGWTEAFF.

This clone was detected once. The chain uses TRBV28 and TRBJ2-7; TRBD1 agrees at 8 bases. J gave up 4 bases and V 1 base, and 6 bases lay outside the gene matches. CDR3 size: 15 residues. Germline lookup yields CDR1 MDHEN and CDR2 SYDVKM. The DNA for the CDR3 is TGTGCCAGCAGTTTATTAGCAGGGGGCAGGTACGAGCAGTACTTC. The encoded protein is CASSLLAGGRYEQYF.

The chain links TRBV30 to TRBJ2-7; TRBD2 agrees at 9 bases. The V segment lost 3 bases and the J segment 2 bases; nucleotides outside the gene matches: 8. CDR3 length equals 15 residues. The germline gives CDR1 GTSNPN, CDR2 SVGIG (reference sequence). The CDR3: CAWSLALAGAYEQYF. The CDR3 DNA reads TGTGCCTGGAGCCTTGCACTAGCGGGTGCCTACGAGCAGTACTTC.

The rearrangement joins TRBV27 to TRBJ2-7, with 7 bases matching TRBD2. V was pared by 9 bases and J by 7 bases, with 15 bases of the junction left unmatched. Germline lookup yields CDR1 MNHEY and CDR2 SMNVEV (reference sequence). The CDR3 covers 14 residues. The CDR3 spells CASISREGSEEQYF. In DNA, the CDR3 is TGTGCCAGTATTTCCAGGGAGGGAAGTGAAGAGCAGTACTTC.

CDR3 sequence (DNA): TGCGCCAGCAGAATTACAGGGTCCGGAGAGACCCAGTACTTC. Translation gives CASRITGSGETQYF. This chain connects TRBV10-2 to TRBJ2-5; TRBD1 might be the D (6 bases). V lost 6 bases and J lost 4, with 15 bases in between. The CDR3 length is 14 residues. Germline CDR1 reads WSHSY; CDR2 reads SAAADI.

The rearrangement joins TRBV19 to TRBJ1-5; D gene uncertain. The V gene's germline CDR1 is LNHDA and CDR2 SQIVND (reference sequence). The length of the CDR3 is 14 residues. Between the trimmed V and J ends, which lost 3 bases and 3 bases, there was a span of 9 bases. The CDR3 loop is CASSMSHFNQPQHF. The CDR3 DNA reads as TGTGCCAGTAGTATGAGTCACTTCAATCAGCCCCAGCATTTT. The whole variable domain, filled in from reference TRBV19 and TRBJ1-5, reads DGGITQSPKYLFRKEGQNVTLSCEQNLNHDAMYWYRQDPGQGLRLIYYSQIVNDFQKGDIAEGYSVSREKKESFPLTVTSAQKNPTAFYLCASSMSHFNQPQHFGDGTRLSIL.

The J gene is TRBJ2-7, the V gene TRBV30; 12 positions agree with TRBD1. V lost 3 bases to trimming and J lost 6 bases; unmatched junction nucleotides: 3. There are 13 residues in the CDR3. Germline values: CDR1 GTSNPN, CDR2 SVGIG (reference sequence). The CDR3 loop reads CAWSRDRGPEQYF. Written as DNA, the CDR3 is TGTGCCTGGAGCCGGGACAGGGGGCCCGAGCAGTACTTC.

There are a few counts of this clone. The V call is TRBV7-2, the J call TRBJ1-3, with TRBD1 as a possible D gene (6 bases). The V gene lost 5 bases and the J gene lost 2 bases, with 10 bases spanning the gap. The length of the CDR3 is 14 residues. Germline CDR1 reads SGHTA; CDR2 reads FQGNSA. The CDR3 DNA reads as TGTGCCAGCAGCGGTAGGACAGCTGGAAACACCATATATTTT. Its translation: CASSGRTAGNTIYF.

The chain carries TRBV5-1 and TRBJ1-1, with D possibly matching TRBD1 (5 bases). The CDR3 length is 14 residues. CDR1 and CDR2 (germline): SGHRS, YFSETQ. V lost 5 bases, J lost 1 base, and 12 bases lay in between. CDR3 residues: CASRVVTGNTEAFF. CDR3 nucleotide sequence: TGCGCCAGCAGGGTCGTAACAGGGAACACTGAAGCTTTCTTT.

The chain uses TRBV19 and TRBJ1-1; no clear D. The CDR3 is 12 amino acids. V dropped 4 bases and J dropped 4 bases, with 7 bases sitting between them. Per the germline V gene, CDR1 is LNHDA and CDR2 is SQIVND (reference sequence). CDR3 in DNA: TGTGCCAGTAGTACCCCGAGCACTGAAGCTTTCTTT. It codes for CASSTPSTEAFF. The variable domain in full, with the rest retrieved from reference TRBV19 and TRBJ1-1, is DGGITQSPKYLFRKEGQNVTLSCEQNLNHDAMYWYRQDPGQGLRLIYYSQIVNDFQKGDIAEGYSVSREKKESFPLTVTSAQKNPTAFYLCASSTPSTEAFFGQGTRLTVV.

V gene TRBV6-1 combines with J gene TRBJ2-7; a weak D match, TRBD2 (5 bases). Germline CDR1 is MNHNS and CDR2 is SASEGT. CDR3 length: 18 amino acids. V lost 2 bases, J lost 6 bases, and 26 bases lay in between. CDR3 protein: CASSEILFSADAEGEQYF. The DNA of the CDR3 is TGTGCCAGCAGTGAAATCCTATTTTCAGCGGACGCGGAAGGCGAGCAGTACTTC.

Comment on this clone: An end of the junction does not agree with germline; a read error may underlie this. The V call is TRBV2, the J call TRBJ2-3; 13 bases agree with TRBD2. The germline V gene has CDR1 SNHLY and CDR2 FYNNEI. The length of the CDR3 is 16 residues. CDR3 in amino acids: CASSGWTSGSLDMQYF. The CDR3 nucleotides are TGTGCCAGCAGCGGCTGGACTAGCGGGAGTCTGGATATGCAGTATTTT.

V and J are TRBV7-9 and TRBJ2-7, with unresolved D. Trimming pared 4 bases from V and 4 bases from J, leaving 8 bases between. The CDR3 has 12 amino acids. CDR1 and CDR2 from the germline V gene are SEHNR and FQNEAQ (reference sequence). The CDR3 sequence: CASSSGEYEQYF. In DNA, the CDR3 is TGTGCCAGCAGCTCCGGAGAGTACGAGCAGTACTTC. The full variable domain, rest sourced from reference TRBV7-9 and TRBJ2-7, is DTGVSQNPRHKITKRGQNVTFRCDPISEHNRLYWYRQTLGQGPEFLTYFQNEAQLEKSRLLSDRFSAERPKGSFSTLEIQRTEQGDSAMYLCASSSGEYEQYFGPGTRLTVT.

This clone was observed once. The V gene is TRBV5-5, the J gene TRBJ2-7, with 7 bases identical to TRBD2. This CDR3 region has 13 residues. The junction had 8 bases not matched to a gene; V was cut back by 4 bases and J by 7 bases. CDR1 and CDR2 (germline): SGHKS, YYEKEE (reference sequence). CDR3 protein: CASSPWEGIEQYF. The CDR3 coding sequence is TGTGCCAGCAGCCCCTGGGAGGGAATAGAGCAGTACTTC.

The chain is built from TRBV6-1 and TRBJ2-2; the match to TRBD2 covers 10 bases. The junction had 8 bases not matched to a gene; V was cut back by 4 bases and J by 6 bases. The germline CDR1 and CDR2 sequences are MNHNS and SASEGT. This CDR3 region has 16 residues. As DNA, the CDR3 is TGTGCCAGCAGTGTTAGTCCAGCGGGAGGGCCCGGGGAGCTGTTTTTT. Residues: CASSVSPAGGPGELFF.

This clone was seen a handful of times. V and J are TRBV19 and TRBJ2-7; 9 bases agree with TRBD1. With 11 bases clipped from V and 5 bases from J, the junction kept 10 bases outside the gene matches. Looked up from germline, CDR1 is LNHDA and CDR2 is SQIVND (reference sequence). CDR3 length: 13 amino acids. The DNA of the CDR3 is TGTGCCGCAGCCCGGGACAGGGACCACGAGCAGTACTTC. This gives the protein CAAARDRDHEQYF.

The chain carries TRBV5-4 and TRBJ2-5; TRBD2 aligns across 11 bases. Trimming took 1 base from V and 4 from J; bases not matched to a gene: 6. CDR3 length: 16 residues. In germline, CDR1 is SGHNT, CDR2 YYREEE (reference sequence). The CDR3 DNA is TGTGCCAGCAGCTTGACTAGCGGGAGAGGTGGAGAGACCCAGTACTTC. This codes for CASSLTSGRGGETQYF.

J is TRBJ2-3 and V is TRBV11-2; the match to TRBD2 covers 8 bases. This CDR3 has 16 residues. Germline V CDR1 and CDR2: SGHAT, FQNNGV. The junction had 11 bases not matched to a gene; V was cut back by 5 bases and J by 4 bases. CDR3 DNA sequence: TGTGCCAGCAGCACATCTAGCGGGTTTACCCCAGATACGCAGTATTTT. Translating it yields CASSTSSGFTPDTQYF.

The rearrangement uses TRBV5-6 and TRBJ2-2; 9 bases match TRBD1. This CDR3 region has 16 residues. CDR1 SGHDT and CDR2 YYEEEE come from the germline V gene. V trimming: 1 base; J trimming: 5 bases; junction bases outside the gene matches: 6. The CDR3, as DNA: TGTGCCAGCAGCTTGATGACCGGGACAGGGACCGGGGAGCTGTTTTTT. Its translation: CASSLMTGTGTGELFF.

The J gene is TRBJ2-1, the V gene TRBV7-2; TRBD2 matches 10 bases. The germline CDR1 and CDR2 sequences are SGHTA and FQGNSA. The CDR3 sequence is 15 residues long. The ends lost 3 bases at V and 9 bases at J; junction bases unmatched: 8. The chain's CDR3 is CASSFSSGGYGEQFF. For the CDR3, the DNA is TGTGCCAGCAGCTTTTCTAGCGGGGGCTACGGTGAGCAGTTCTTC.

The chain recombines TRBV30 with TRBJ1-1, with D perhaps matching TRBD1 (6 bases). In germline, CDR1 is GTSNPN, CDR2 SVGIG (reference sequence). The CDR3 is 12 amino acids. Trimming took 7 bases from V and 0 from J, leaving 9 bases between them. The CDR3 loop reads CALGQLNTEAFF. The CDR3 bases are TGTGCCTTAGGACAGTTGAACACTGAAGCTTTCTTT. Full variable domain (remainder filled in from reference TRBV30 and TRBJ1-1): SQTIHQWPATLVQPVGSPLSLECTVEGTSNPNLYWYRQAAGRGLQLLFYSVGIGQISSEVPQNLSASRPQDRQFILSSKKLLLSDSGFYLCALGQLNTEAFFGQGTRLTVV.